This is a list of T cell receptor beta chains from one sample in a study of blood T cells in healthy people across ages. In TCRdb, the 5' RACE reads were re-called with MiXCR into one record per CDR3 protein. Counted here are about 730,000 distinct CDR3 sequences, around 46% occurring once; the ten biggest clones make up 20%. Sequencing was performed on blood. The source of these receptors is an older woman in good health. The CDR3 runs from the conserved cysteine through the conserved F or W. D genes are given only for firm matches. Size is stated for part of the rows, as once, few or many counts, or as a class when the clone is expanded.

d_call j_call clone_size cdr3_length v_call cdr3_aa cdr3_nt
- TRBJ2-7 - 15 TRBV7-2 CASSLFVGSSYEQYF TGTGCCAGCAGCTTATTCGTGGGCAGCTCCTACGAGCAGTACTTC
- TRBJ1-1 few 13 TRBV12-3/TRBV12-4 CASSLWGVTEAFF TGTGCCAGCAGTTTATGGGGAGTAACTGAAGCTTTCTTT
- TRBJ1-1 few 13 TRBV24-1 CATRTAMNTEAFF TGTGCCACCAGGACAGCCATGAACACTGAAGCTTTCTTT
- TRBJ2-5 few 16 TRBV6-2/TRBV6-3 CASSARAGGGEETQYF TGTGCCAGCAGTGCTCGGGCAGGGGGAGGTGAAGAGACCCAGTACTTC
- TRBJ2-3 few 15 TRBV20-1 CSARRRDRSTDTQYF TGCAGTGCTAGACGCCGGGACCGGAGCACAGATACGCAGTATTTT
- TRBJ2-7 - 15 TRBV7-9 CASSPGVWGHNEQYF TGTGCCAGCAGCCCGGGAGTATGGGGTCACAATGAGCAGTACTTC
TRBD2 TRBJ2-1 few 15 TRBV27 CASSFLLGRVNEQFF TGTGCCAGCAGTTTCCTCCTAGGGAGGGTCAATGAGCAGTTCTTC
- TRBJ2-7 many 14 TRBV7-9 CASSSRTASYEQYF TGTGCCAGCAGCTCTAGGACCGCCAGCTACGAGCAGTACTTC
TRBD1 TRBJ1-1 few 15 TRBV20-1 CSARATDRGDTEAFF TGCAGTGCTAGGGCGACCGACAGGGGTGACACTGAAGCTTTCTTT
TRBD1 TRBJ2-2 - 16 TRBV20-1 CSARDRDRGITGELFF TGCAGTGCTAGAGATAGGGACAGGGGTATTACCGGGGAGCTGTTTTTT
TRBD2 TRBJ2-7 - 15 TRBV7-9 CASSRSGSSCNEQYF TGTGCCAGCAGCAGGAGCGGGAGCTCCTGCAATGAGCAGTACTTC
TRBD2 TRBJ2-1 many 17 TRBV10-3 CAISESIPSGAYNEQFF TGTGCCATCAGTGAGTCGATTCCTAGCGGGGCCTACAATGAGCAGTTCTTC
- TRBJ2-5 few 13 TRBV11-2 CASSLDSGSDQYF TGTGCCAGCAGCTTAGATTCAGGGTCTGATCAGTACTTC
- TRBJ2-6 - 15 TRBV12-3/TRBV12-4 CATQSGLPGANVLTF TGTGCCACTCAAAGTGGGTTGCCTGGGGCCAACGTCCTGACTTTC
- TRBJ2-1 - 12 TRBV7-3 CASSVSGTEQFF TGTGCCAGCAGCGTATCCGGGACAGAGCAGTTCTTC
TRBD1 TRBJ2-3 - 16 TRBV2 CASRDPTGGLADAQYF TGTGCCAGCAGAGACCCGACAGGGGGGTTGGCAGATGCGCAGTATTTT
- TRBJ2-1 many 15 TRBV3-1 CASSLTPSSYNEQFF TGTGCCAGCAGCTTGACCCCTAGCTCCTACAATGAGCAGTTCTTC
TRBD1 TRBJ2-1 - 13 TRBV20-1 CSATRTGSNEQFF TGCAGTGCTACCCGGACAGGGTCCAATGAGCAGTTCTTC
- TRBJ1-1 - 15 TRBV7-9 CASIDIRGASTEAFF TGTGCCAGCATCGACATCCGGGGGGCGAGCACTGAAGCTTTCTTT
- TRBJ2-5 few 9 TRBV19 CASSKVQYF TGTGCCAGTAGTAAGGTGCAGTACTTC
TRBD2 TRBJ2-1 few 17 TRBV6-1 CASSDQPLLAGGNEQFF TGTGCCAGCAGTGACCAACCCCTACTAGCGGGTGGCAATGAGCAGTTCTTC
TRBD1 TRBJ2-1 - 15 TRBV12-3/TRBV12-4 CASSSTDRGYNEQFF TGTGCCAGCAGCTCTACTGACAGGGGCTACAATGAGCAGTTCTTC
TRBD1 TRBJ1-3 - 15 TRBV12-3/TRBV12-4 CASSSDRGSGNTIYF TGTGCCAGCAGTTCGGACAGGGGCTCTGGAAACACCATATATTTT
- TRBJ2-3 few 14 TRBV20-1 CSAPGVSPADTQYF TGCAGTGCGCCGGGAGTCTCACCCGCAGATACGCAGTATTTT
- TRBJ2-5 few 12 TRBV29-1 CSVAGGGETQYF TGCAGCGTTGCAGGCGGCGGCGAGACCCAGTACTTC
TRBD1 TRBJ2-3 few 14 TRBV6-2/TRBV6-3 CASSYAWTGDTQYF TGTGCCAGCAGTTACGCTTGGACAGGAGATACGCAGTATTTT
TRBD2 TRBJ2-7 - 14 TRBV3-1 CASSGLAGGDEQYF TGTGCCAGCAGCGGACTAGCGGGAGGTGACGAGCAGTACTTC
TRBD1 TRBJ1-2 - 16 TRBV11-2 CASSSIIRDSLYGYTF TGTGCCAGCAGCTCAATCATAAGGGACAGTCTCTATGGCTACACCTTC
- TRBJ2-1 - 15 TRBV6-2/TRBV6-3 CASGERNVNYNEQFF TGTGCCAGCGGAGAGCGGAACGTGAACTACAATGAGCAGTTCTTC
TRBD2 TRBJ2-3 few 12 TRBV20-1 CSASSSGDTQYF TGCAGTGCTTCTTCTAGCGGAGATACGCAGTATTTT
TRBD1 TRBJ2-3 - 13 TRBV30 CAWSVGTGYTQYF TGTGCCTGGAGCGTAGGGACAGGGTATACGCAGTATTTT
- TRBJ2-3 - 17 TRBV5-1 CASSLSGSRDGTDTQYF TGCGCCAGCAGCTTGTCGGGTTCGAGGGACGGGACAGATACGCAGTATTTT
- TRBJ1-5 many 15 TRBV16 CASSQSYSRNQPQHF TGTGCCAGCAGCCAATCGTACAGCCGCAATCAGCCCCAGCATTTT